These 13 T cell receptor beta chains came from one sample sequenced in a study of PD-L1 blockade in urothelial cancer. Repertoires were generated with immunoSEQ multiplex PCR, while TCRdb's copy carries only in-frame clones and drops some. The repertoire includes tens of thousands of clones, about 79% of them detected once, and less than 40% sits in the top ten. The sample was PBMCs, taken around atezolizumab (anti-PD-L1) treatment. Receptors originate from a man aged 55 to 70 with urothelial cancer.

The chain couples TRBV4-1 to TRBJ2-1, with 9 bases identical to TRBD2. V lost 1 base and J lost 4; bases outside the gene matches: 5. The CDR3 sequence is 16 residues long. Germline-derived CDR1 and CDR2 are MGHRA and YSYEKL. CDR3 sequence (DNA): TGCGCCAGCAGCCAAGCCGGCGGGAGGGGATACAATGAGCAGTTCTTC. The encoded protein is CASSQAGGRGYNEQFF.

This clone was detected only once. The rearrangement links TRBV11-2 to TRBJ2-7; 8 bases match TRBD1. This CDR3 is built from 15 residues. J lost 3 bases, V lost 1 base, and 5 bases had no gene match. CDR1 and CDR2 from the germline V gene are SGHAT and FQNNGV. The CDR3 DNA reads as TGTGCCAGCAGCTTAGTTCCAGGGGGCTACTACGAGCAGTACTTC. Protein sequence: CASSLVPGGYYEQYF.

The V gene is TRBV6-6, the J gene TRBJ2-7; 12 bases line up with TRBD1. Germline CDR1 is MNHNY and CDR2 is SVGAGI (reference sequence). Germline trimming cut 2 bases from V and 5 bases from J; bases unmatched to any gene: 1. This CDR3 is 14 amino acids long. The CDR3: CASSYRDRGHEQYF. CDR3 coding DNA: TGTGCCAGCAGTTACCGGGACAGGGGGCACGAGCAGTACTTC.

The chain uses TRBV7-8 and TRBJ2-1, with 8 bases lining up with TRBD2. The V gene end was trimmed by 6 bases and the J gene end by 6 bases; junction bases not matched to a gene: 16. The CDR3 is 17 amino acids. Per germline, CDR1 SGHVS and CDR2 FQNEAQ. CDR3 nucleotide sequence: TGTGCCAGCAGAACTAACGTCCAGGGACTAGGATCCAATGAGCAGTTCTTC. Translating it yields CASRTNVQGLGSNEQFF.

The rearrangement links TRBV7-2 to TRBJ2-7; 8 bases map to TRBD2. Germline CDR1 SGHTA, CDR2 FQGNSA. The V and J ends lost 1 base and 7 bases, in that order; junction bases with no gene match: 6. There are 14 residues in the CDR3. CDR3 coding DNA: TGTGCCAGCAGCTTAGGTGGTAGCGGGGTTGAGCAGTACTTC. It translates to CASSLGGSGVEQYF.

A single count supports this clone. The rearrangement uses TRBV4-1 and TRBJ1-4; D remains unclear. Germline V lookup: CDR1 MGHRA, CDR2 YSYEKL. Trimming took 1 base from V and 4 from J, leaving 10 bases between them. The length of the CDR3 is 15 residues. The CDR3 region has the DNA TGCGCCAGCAGCCAAGGACAAGCCAGTAATGAAAAACTGTTTTTT. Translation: CASSQGQASNEKLFF.

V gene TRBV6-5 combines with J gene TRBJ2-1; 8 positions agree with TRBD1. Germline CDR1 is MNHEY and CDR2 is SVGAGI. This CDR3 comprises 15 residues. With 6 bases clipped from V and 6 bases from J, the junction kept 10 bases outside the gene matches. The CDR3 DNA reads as TGTGCCAGCAGGCAAGACAGGGGCGGGTTCAATGAGCAGTTCTTC. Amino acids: CASRQDRGGFNEQFF.

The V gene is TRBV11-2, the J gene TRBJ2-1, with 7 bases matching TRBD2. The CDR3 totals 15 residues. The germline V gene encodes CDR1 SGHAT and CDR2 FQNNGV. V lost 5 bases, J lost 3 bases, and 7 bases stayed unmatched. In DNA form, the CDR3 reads TGTGCCAGCAGCCCCGGACTAGAGGACTACAATGAGCAGTTCTTC. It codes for CASSPGLEDYNEQFF.

CDR3 sequence: CASSPGGPWEAFF. The CDR3 nucleotides read TGTGCCAGCAGCCCCGGTGGGCCGTGGGAAGCTTTCTTT. The chain has TRBV7-3 and TRBJ1-1; D is ambiguous. With 5 bases removed from V and 8 bases from J, the gap between germline ends came to 15 bases. Per germline, CDR1 SGHTA and CDR2 FQGTGA. This CDR3 spans 13 amino acids.

CDR3 in amino acids: CATSRDKTYGNTIYF. The CDR3 region has the DNA TGTGCCACCAGCAGAGATAAAACTTATGGAAACACCATATATTTT. This chain joins TRBV15 and TRBJ1-3; no clear D gene. CDR3 length: 15 amino acids. Germline V CDR1 and CDR2: LNHNV, YYDKDF (reference sequence). The V gene lost 0 bases and the J gene lost 3 bases, with 9 bases spanning the gap.

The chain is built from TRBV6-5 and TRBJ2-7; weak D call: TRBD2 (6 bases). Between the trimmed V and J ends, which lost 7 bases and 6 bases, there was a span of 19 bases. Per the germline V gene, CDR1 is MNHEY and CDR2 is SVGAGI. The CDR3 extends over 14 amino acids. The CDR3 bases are TGTGCCAGCACTGGGTCCCGGGAGACTCTCGAGCAGTACTTC. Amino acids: CASTGSRETLEQYF.

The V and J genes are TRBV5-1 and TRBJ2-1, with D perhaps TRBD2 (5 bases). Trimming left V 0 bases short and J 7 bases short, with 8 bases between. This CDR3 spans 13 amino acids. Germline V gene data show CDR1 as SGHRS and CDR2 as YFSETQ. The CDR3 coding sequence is TGCGCCAGCAGCTTGGGACTACTGAATGAGCAGTTCTTC. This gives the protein CASSLGLLNEQFF.

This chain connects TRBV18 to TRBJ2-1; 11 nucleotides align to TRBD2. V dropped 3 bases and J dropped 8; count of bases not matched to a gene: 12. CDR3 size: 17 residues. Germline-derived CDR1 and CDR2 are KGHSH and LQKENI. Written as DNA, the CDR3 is TGTGCCAGCTCACCGACTAGCGGGGAGATATCTAGGGATGAGCAGTTCTTC. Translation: CASSPTSGEISRDEQFF.